This entry lists 24 T cell receptor beta chains sequenced from one sample in a study of cytomegalovirus exposure and HLA in healthy donors. This PCR relied on a set of 60 Vbeta primers and 13 Jbeta primers. Data came from immunoSEQ multiplex PCR; TCRdb stores just in-frame clones and leaves some out. The sample holds 100,000 to 150,000 clones; 60% to 80% are singletons and the top ten take over 2.5%. The specimen sequenced was PBMCs. Receptor source: a woman between 50 and 59 years old in good health and CMV-seronegative.

This sequence joins TRBV19 and TRBJ2-3; the match to TRBD2 covers 10 bases. Germline V CDR1 and CDR2: LNHDA, SQIVND (reference sequence). Trimming cost V 6 bases and J 4 bases; bases outside gene matches: 7. The CDR3 sequence is 15 residues long. For the CDR3, the DNA is TGTGCCAGTAGACCTAGCGGGAGAGGCGCAGATACGCAGTATTTT. This gives the protein CASRPSGRGADTQYF.

The chain is built from TRBV18 and TRBJ2-1, with D hard to call. CDR1 KGHSH and CDR2 LQKENI come from the germline V gene. The CDR3 has 14 residues. V was cut by 4 bases and J by 5 bases, with 12 bases left in between. The CDR3 loop reads CASSLAYINNEQFF. For the CDR3, the DNA is TGTGCCAGCTCACTCGCCTATATCAACAATGAGCAGTTCTTC.

The CDR3 here is CASRPGGQGNNEQFF. CDR3 coding DNA: TGTGCCAGCAGACCTGGGGGACAGGGGAACAATGAGCAGTTCTTC. This chain uses TRBV28 with TRBJ2-1; 10 nucleotides line up with TRBD1. The germline V gene has CDR1 MDHEN and CDR2 SYDVKM. Trimming cost V 6 bases and J 5 bases; bases outside gene matches: 7. This CDR3 comprises 15 residues.

The chain couples TRBV14 to TRBJ2-1, with TRBD2 matching over 7 bases. The V and J ends lost 0 bases and 0 bases, in that order; junction bases with no gene match: 5. Germline V lookup: CDR1 SGHDN, CDR2 FVKESK. The CDR3 contains 17 residues. DNA for the CDR3: TGTGCCAGCAGCCAAGATCTACTAGCGTTCTCCTACAATGAGCAGTTCTTC. It specifies CASSQDLLAFSYNEQFF.

The CDR3 coding sequence is TGTGCCAGCAGTCGCCCGACAGGGCCTACCTACGAGCAGTACTTC. It yields the protein CASSRPTGPTYEQYF. V and J are TRBV7-8 and TRBJ2-7; TRBD1 matches 7 bases. J lost 2 bases, V lost 6 bases, and 10 bases had no gene match. This CDR3 spans 15 amino acids. Per the germline V gene, CDR1 is SGHVS and CDR2 is FQNEAQ.

This clone appeared once. This chain connects TRBV6-5 to TRBJ2-1, with 8 positions matching TRBD1. Germline V gene sequence: CDR1 MNHEY, CDR2 SVGAGI. Trimming cost V 6 bases and J 5 bases; bases outside gene matches: 3. The CDR3 covers 13 residues. The CDR3 DNA sequence: TGTGCCAGCAGAAAGACAGGGGACAATGAGCAGTTCTTC. Amino acid sequence: CASRKTGDNEQFF.

V is TRBV4-3 and J is TRBJ2-1; TRBD1 matches at 10 bases. The V gene end was trimmed by 3 bases and the J gene end by 11 bases; junction bases not matched to a gene: 13. The V gene's germline CDR1 is LGHNA and CDR2 YSLEER. The CDR3 length is 16 residues. In DNA form, the CDR3 reads TGCGCCAGCAGCCATCTCGGGCAGGGGACAGGGGATAAGCAGTTCTTC. It is translated as CASSHLGQGTGDKQFF.

The chain is built from TRBV19 and TRBJ1-2, with 9 bases identical to TRBD1. The CDR3 runs to 13 residues. The V and J ends lost 9 bases and 4 bases, in that order; junction bases with no gene match: 6. Germline V CDR1 and CDR2: LNHDA, SQIVND (reference sequence). CDR3 in amino acids: CASRQGGLYGYTF. CDR3 in DNA: TGTGCCAGCCGACAGGGGGGCCTCTATGGCTACACCTTC.

The J gene is TRBJ1-5, the V gene TRBV19; tentative D call: TRBD1 (5 bases). Germline loops: CDR1 LNHDA, CDR2 SQIVND (reference sequence). The germline V and J ends were trimmed by 5 bases and 0 bases, with 17 bases remaining between them. The CDR3 is 17 amino acids. For the CDR3, the DNA is TGTGCCAGTAGTTCCCGGGGGGGAGGAAATAGCAATCAGCCCCAGCATTTT. This translates into CASSSRGGGNSNQPQHF.

The chain links TRBV15 to TRBJ2-6; D is perhaps TRBD2 (5 bases). This CDR3 spans 15 amino acids. In germline, CDR1 is LNHNV, CDR2 YYDKDF (reference sequence). V lost 4 bases and J 1 base, leaving 8 bases between the germline ends. In DNA form, the CDR3 reads TGTGCCACCAGCACCCGAGGGTCTGGGGCCAACGTCCTGACTTTC. The encoded protein is CATSTRGSGANVLTF.

The rearrangement links TRBV11-3 to TRBJ2-4; 8 nucleotides agree with TRBD1. The CDR3 extends over 14 amino acids. In germline, CDR1 is SGHNT, CDR2 YENEEA. After removal of 3 bases from V and 9 bases from J, the junction contained 7 bases not matched to a gene. CDR3 DNA: TGTGCCAGCAGCTTGGGGACAGGAGGCGGCATTCAGTACTTC. Residues: CASSLGTGGGIQYF.

V and J are TRBV29-1 and TRBJ2-7, with 7 nucleotides matching TRBD1. CDR1 and CDR2 from the germline V gene are SQVTM and ANQGSEA. This CDR3 has 13 residues. J lost 3 bases, V lost 7 bases, and 9 bases had no gene match. The chain's CDR3 is CSAWGQFNYEQYF. The CDR3 DNA follows: TGCAGCGCGTGGGGACAGTTTAACTACGAGCAGTACTTC.

The chain carries TRBV19 and TRBJ1-4, with 8 bases aligning to TRBD1. With V trimmed by 5 bases and J by 7 bases, 9 bases remained unmatched. The CDR3 is made up of 15 amino acids. Germline V gene data show CDR1 as LNHDA and CDR2 as SQIVND (reference sequence). CDR3 region: CASSPDRARGEKLFF. CDR3 DNA sequence: TGTGCCAGTAGTCCGGACAGGGCAAGAGGTGAAAAACTGTTTTTT.

This sequence joins TRBV25-1 and TRBJ1-3; TRBD1 is a possible D gene (6 bases). The CDR3 has 14 amino acids. Germline V CDR1 and CDR2: MGHDK, SYGVNS. Deletions cut 4 bases from V and 2 bases from J, with 9 bases between. The CDR3 spells CASSATGTGNTIYF. For the CDR3, the DNA is TGTGCCAGCAGTGCCACAGGGACTGGAAACACCATATATTTT. Variable domain in full (rest from reference TRBV25-1 and TRBJ1-3): EADIYQTPRYLVIGTGKKITLECSQTMGHDKMYWYQQDPGMELHLIHYSYGVNSTEKGDLSSESTVSRIRTEHFPLTLESARPSHTSQYLCASSATGTGNTIYFGEGSWLTVV.

V and J are TRBV5-1 and TRBJ2-5; TRBD1 is a possible D gene (5 bases). Germline assignment: CDR1 SGHRS and CDR2 YFSETQ. V was pared by 0 bases and J by 5 bases, with 14 bases between. The CDR3 is 15 amino acids. In DNA, the CDR3 is TGCGCCAGCAGCTTGGGACAGCTCACGAGCGAGACCCAGTACTTC. This translates into CASSLGQLTSETQYF.

This chain connects TRBV7-3 to TRBJ2-1, with unresolved D. The V end was cut by 4 bases, the J end by 8 bases, with 18 bases between. CDR1 SGHTA and CDR2 FQGTGA come from the germline V gene. The CDR3 loop spans 15 amino acids. CDR3: CASSSGTPPSDEQFF. The CDR3 DNA reads as TGTGCCAGCAGCTCCGGTACACCTCCCAGCGATGAGCAGTTCTTC.

This chain connects TRBV6-5 to TRBJ1-1; maybe TRBD1 (5 bases). Trimming removed 2 bases from V and 0 bases from J, with 7 bases in between. The V gene's germline CDR1 is MNHEY and CDR2 SVGAGI. This CDR3 contains 14 residues. The CDR3 DNA is TGTGCCAGCAGTTACCCAGGGTTGAACACTGAAGCTTTCTTT. Its protein is CASSYPGLNTEAFF.

The chain has TRBV11-3 and TRBJ2-7, with 13 bases that match TRBD2. Germline V gives CDR1 SGHNT, CDR2 YENEEA. The CDR3 length is 16 residues. With 5 bases clipped from V and 4 bases from J, the junction kept 8 bases outside the gene matches. The CDR3 loop reads CASSPGTSGNRYEQYF. The CDR3 region has the DNA TGTGCCAGCAGCCCGGGGACTAGCGGGAATCGATACGAGCAGTACTTC.

This clone came up a few times. V is TRBV4-3 and J is TRBJ2-1; a possible D gene is TRBD2 (6 bases). With 4 bases removed from V and 9 bases from J, the gap between germline ends came to 22 bases. Germline lookup yields CDR1 LGHNA and CDR2 YSLEER. The CDR3 loop spans 16 amino acids. Here the CDR3 DNA reads TGCGCCAGCAGCCGGGAGGTGGCTGTATTAGGGGTTGAGCAGTTCTTC. This codes for CASSREVAVLGVEQFF.

The chain combines TRBV2 with TRBJ2-5, with 11 bases fitting TRBD2. The length of the CDR3 is 15 residues. Germline CDR1 reads SNHLY; CDR2 reads FYNNEI. J was trimmed by 5 bases and V by 5 bases; bases with no gene match: 7. The CDR3 coding sequence is TGTGCCAGCAGTCAGACTAGCGGGATCGGGGAGACCCAGTACTTC. It codes for CASSQTSGIGETQYF.

The chain has TRBV21-1 and TRBJ1-5. TRBV21-1 is termed a pseudogene. The CDR3 is 19 amino acids. The DNA for the CDR3 is TGTGCCAGCAGCAAAGGCCCGCCGGGTAATTCAAATAGCAATCAGCCCCAGCATTTT. Residues: CASSKGPPGNSNSNQPQHF.

The chain has TRBV19 and TRBJ2-1, with 11 bases fitting TRBD2. CDR3 length equals 14 residues. Per germline, CDR1 LNHDA and CDR2 SQIVND (reference sequence). Germline trimming cut 3 bases from V and 9 bases from J; bases unmatched to any gene: 4. The CDR3 DNA sequence: TGTGCCAGTAGTATTAGCGGGAGGGCCTGTGAGCAGTTCTTC. It encodes CASSISGRACEQFF.

The chain carries TRBV7-3 and TRBJ2-1; TRBD2 matches 10 bases. Germline V gene lookup returns CDR1 SGHTA and CDR2 FQGTGA. The CDR3 totals 15 residues. The junction had 6 bases not matched to a gene; V was cut back by 5 bases and J by 5 bases. The CDR3 sequence is CASSASGSINNEQFF. The CDR3 DNA reads as TGTGCCAGCAGCGCTAGCGGGAGTATAAACAATGAGCAGTTCTTC.

The rearrangement uses TRBV5-4 and TRBJ1-6; tentatively, D is TRBD1 (6 bases). The germline gives CDR1 SGHNT, CDR2 YYREEE (reference sequence). Trimming left V 1 base short and J 8 bases short, with 10 bases between. CDR3 length: 14 amino acids. The CDR3 protein is CASSLTGIDSPLHF. The CDR3 bases are TGTGCCAGCAGCTTGACAGGGATCGATTCACCCCTCCACTTT.